A selection of T cell receptor beta chains follows, all from one sample in a study of blood T cell repertoires in COVID-19. The table came from immunoSEQ multiplex PCR; TCRdb's copy has only in-frame clones and leaves some out. The table includes 150,000 to 200,000 clones, around 82% detected once. The sequenced sample was PBMCs or T cells enriched from blood (not recorded which). The source of these receptors is a woman aged 55 to 70 with acute COVID-19. Both conserved end residues are part of each CDR3. D genes are given only for firm matches. Clone size appears in some rows only: once, few, many, or a class for an expanded clone.

TRBV4-2	TRBJ2-7	few	TRBD2	TGTGCCAGCAGCCCGGGGGGGTACTCCTACGAGCAGTACTTC	CASSPGGYSYEQYF
TRBV24-1	TRBJ2-7	-	TRBD1	TGTGCCACCAGTGACCCGACAGGGGGTTTCCACGAGCAGTACTTC	CATSDPTGGFHEQYF
TRBV11-2	TRBJ2-3	-	TRBD2	TGTGCCAGCAGCCCGATTGGGGGGGAGAGTGCAGATACGCAGTATTTT	CASSPIGGESADTQYF
TRBV4-1	TRBJ1-6	-	-	TGCGCCAGCAGCCAAGTCACACCTTCGGGGAATTCACCCCTCCACTTT	CASSQVTPSGNSPLHF
TRBV6-2/TRBV6-3	TRBJ1-1	-	-	TGTGCCAGCAGCCCCTATTCGGTTAACACTGAAGCTTTCTTT	CASSPYSVNTEAFF
TRBV3-1/TRBV3-2	TRBJ1-2	-	TRBD1	TGTGCCAGCAGCCACCCCGGGACAGGGTATGGCTACACCTTC	CASSHPGTGYGYTF
TRBV2	TRBJ2-4	-	-	TGTGCCAGCAGTGAAGAGGCAGGCCAAAACATTCAGTACTTC	CASSEEAGQNIQYF
TRBV11-2	TRBJ2-7	-	-	TGTGCCAGCAGCCACGGGGGAAGCTCCTACGAGCAGTACTTC	CASSHGGSSYEQYF
TRBV7-2	TRBJ1-5	-	-	TGTGCCAGCAGCCTAGCAGGGGTTACGAGCAATCAGCCCCAGCATTTT	CASSLAGVTSNQPQHF
TRBV3-1/TRBV3-2	TRBJ2-1	-	TRBD2	TGTGCCAGCAGCCCTACCTGGACTAGCTTCTCCTACAATGAGCAGTTCTTC	CASSPTWTSFSYNEQFF
TRBV9	TRBJ2-2	few	TRBD2	TGTGCCAGCAGCGTAGACGGTAGCGGGGGTTACACCGGGGAGCTGTTTTTT	CASSVDGSGGYTGELFF
TRBV28	TRBJ1-1	few	-	TGTGCCAGCAGTCGACACGCGAACACTGAAGCTTTCTTT	CASSRHANTEAFF
TRBV2	TRBJ1-3	-	-	TGTGCCAGCAGCCTTAACACCATATATTTT	CASSLNTIYF
TRBV5-4	TRBJ1-1	-	-	TGTGCCAGCAGCCCCGGGGGTACCGGCACTGAAGCTTTCTTT	CASSPGGTGTEAFF
TRBV21-1	TRBJ2-7	-	-	TGTGCCAGCAGGGACGAACAGGGACACGAGCAGTACTTC	CASRDEQGHEQYF
TRBV2	TRBJ1-5	-	-	TGTGCCAGCAGGGCACACGAAAATAGCAATCAGCCCCAGCATTTT	CASRAHENSNQPQHF
TRBV4-3	TRBJ1-2	-	-	TGCGCCAGCAGCCAAGAAGCGAGATCTTATGGCTACACCTTC	CASSQEARSYGYTF
TRBV10-1	TRBJ2-2	few	-	TGCGCCAGCAGTGAGAGCAGCCTCGGGGCCGGGGAGCTGTTTTTT	CASSESSLGAGELFF
TRBV10-3	TRBJ2-4	-	TRBD1	TGTGCCATCAGTGTGGCGTACCGGGACAGTGAAAACATTCAGTACTTC	CAISVAYRDSENIQYF
TRBV25-1	TRBJ1-2	-	-	TGTGCCAGCCTCGGGGGTCTGAGCTACACCTTC	CASLGGLSYTF
TRBV28	TRBJ1-6	-	TRBD1	TGTGCCAGCGGTTCTTCAGGGGGCCTCTGGTATAATTCACCCCTCCACTTT	CASGSSGGLWYNSPLHF
TRBV18	TRBJ2-5	-	-	TGTGCCAGCTCACCCATAGTCCGACGACAGGAACAAGAGACCCAGTACTTC	CASSPIVRRQEQETQYF
TRBV6-2/TRBV6-3	TRBJ2-5	-	TRBD2	TGTGCCAGCAGCACGACTAGCGGGGGCCAAGAGACCCAGTACTTC	CASSTTSGGQETQYF
TRBV27	TRBJ2-1	-	TRBD2	TGTGCCAGCAGTTTAAGACTAGCGGGAGTTAGTGAGCAGTTCTTC	CASSLRLAGVSEQFF
TRBV11-2	TRBJ2-5	once	TRBD2	TGTGCCAGCAGCACAGGGACTAGCGGGATCAGTACCCAGTACTTC	CASSTGTSGISTQYF
TRBV27	TRBJ1-1	-	-	TGTGCCAGCAGTTTAGGAGGGATGTCTGAAGCTTTCTTT	CASSLGGMSEAFF
TRBV19	TRBJ1-2	-	-	TGTGCCAGTACCCTGGGGGGACTAAGGTATGGCTACACCTTC	CASTLGGLRYGYTF
TRBV29-1	TRBJ2-1	-	TRBD2	TGCAGCGTCCGTACTAGCGGGAGCACTGAGCAGTTCTTC	CSVRTSGSTEQFF
TRBV12-3/TRBV12-4	TRBJ2-7	-	-	TGTGCCAAAACGTACACGAGCGGAACGCAGTACTTC	CAKTYTSGTQYF
TRBV6-5	TRBJ2-7	-	TRBD2	TGTGCCAGCAGGTCCAGCGGGAGCGGTGGCGAGCAGTACTTC	CASRSSGSGGEQYF
TRBV6-2/TRBV6-3	TRBJ2-1	many	TRBD2	TGTGCCAGCAGTTCTTCTAGCGGGAGGGCCGGGCATGAGCAGTTCTTC	CASSSSSGRAGHEQFF
TRBV30	TRBJ1-6	-	-	TGTGCCTGGAGTATAACAGTTATCGATAATTCACCCCTCCACTTT	CAWSITVIDNSPLHF
TRBV19	TRBJ2-1	-	-	TGTGCCAGTAGTATAGGCGGGCATGAGCAGTTCTTC	CASSIGGHEQFF
TRBV7-9	TRBJ1-1	-	-	TGTGCCAGCAGCTTAGACCGGGACATTCAGGGTCCTGAAGCTTTCTTT	CASSLDRDIQGPEAFF
TRBV14	TRBJ1-1	-	-	TGTGCCAGCACCTCAGAGGGACATATGAACACTGAAGCTTTCTTT	CASTSEGHMNTEAFF
TRBV11-2	TRBJ1-3	-	-	TGTGCCAGCAACGCGGGACTCCTCTCTGGAAACACCATATATTTT	CASNAGLLSGNTIYF
TRBV5-4	TRBJ2-3	-	-	TGTGCCAGCAGCTTGGGCAGCGCTTCGGGCACAGATACGCAGTATTTT	CASSLGSASGTDTQYF
TRBV27	TRBJ1-1	few	TRBD1	TGTGCCAGCACATCGGGGACAGGGTGGACTGAAGCTTTCTTT	CASTSGTGWTEAFF
TRBV4-3	TRBJ2-7	-	-	TGCGCCAGCAGCCCCGAACGGGGGATCGACTCCTACGAGCAGTACTTC	CASSPERGIDSYEQYF
TRBV5-1	TRBJ2-1	-	TRBD2	TGCGCCAGCAGCCCGATGGGGACTAGCGGCTACAATGAGCAGTTCTTC	CASSPMGTSGYNEQFF
TRBV19	TRBJ2-1	-	-	TGTGCCAGTAGTATAAGATTACAGGGAGGGTACAATGAGCAGTTCTTC	CASSIRLQGGYNEQFF
TRBV27	TRBJ1-1	-	TRBD1	TGTGCCAGCAGGGACAGGGGGCCGGGCACTGAAGCTTTCTTT	CASRDRGPGTEAFF
TRBV7-9	TRBJ2-1	-	TRBD2	TGTGCCAGCAGGGTAGCGGGAGGCAATGAGCAGTTCTTC	CASRVAGGNEQFF
TRBV6-4	TRBJ2-3	-	TRBD2	TGTGCCAGCAGTGACGGGACTATAAGCACAGATACGCAGTATTTT	CASSDGTISTDTQYF
TRBV24-1	TRBJ2-4	-	TRBD1	TGTGCCACCAGTGACGGGACAGTGTCTCCAGCCAAAAACATTCAGTACTTC	CATSDGTVSPAKNIQYF
TRBV18	TRBJ1-1	many	-	TGTGCCAGCTCACAAGGGGTGCCGAACACTGAAGCTTTCTTT	CASSQGVPNTEAFF
TRBV7-9	TRBJ2-3	-	TRBD2	TGTGCCAGCAGCTCGAACCCGGGGGACTACACAGATACGCAGTATTTT	CASSSNPGDYTDTQYF
TRBV9	TRBJ2-2	many	TRBD2	TGTGCCAGCAGCGCCGGGGGGGCCGACACCGGGGAGCTGTTTTTT	CASSAGGADTGELFF